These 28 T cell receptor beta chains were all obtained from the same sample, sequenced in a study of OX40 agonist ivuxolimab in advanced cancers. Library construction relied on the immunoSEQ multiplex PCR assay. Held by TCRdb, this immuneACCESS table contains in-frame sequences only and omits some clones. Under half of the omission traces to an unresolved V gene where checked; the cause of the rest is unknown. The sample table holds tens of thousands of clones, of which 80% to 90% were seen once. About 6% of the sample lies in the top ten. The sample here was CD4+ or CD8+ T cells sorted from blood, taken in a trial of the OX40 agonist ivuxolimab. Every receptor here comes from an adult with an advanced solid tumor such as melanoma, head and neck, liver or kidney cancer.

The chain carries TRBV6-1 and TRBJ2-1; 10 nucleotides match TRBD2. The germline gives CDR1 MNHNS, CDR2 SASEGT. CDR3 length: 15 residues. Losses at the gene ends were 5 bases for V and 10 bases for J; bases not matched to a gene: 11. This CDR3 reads CASSRTSGNYGEQFF. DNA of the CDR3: TGTGCCAGCAGTCGGACTAGCGGAAACTACGGGGAGCAGTTCTTC.

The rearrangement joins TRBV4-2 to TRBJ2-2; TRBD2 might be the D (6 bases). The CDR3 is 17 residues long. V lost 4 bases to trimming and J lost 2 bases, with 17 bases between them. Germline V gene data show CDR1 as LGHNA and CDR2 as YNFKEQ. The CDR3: CASSPKPASVNTGELFF. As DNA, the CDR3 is TGTGCCAGCAGCCCGAAACCGGCTAGCGTAAACACCGGGGAGCTGTTTTTT.

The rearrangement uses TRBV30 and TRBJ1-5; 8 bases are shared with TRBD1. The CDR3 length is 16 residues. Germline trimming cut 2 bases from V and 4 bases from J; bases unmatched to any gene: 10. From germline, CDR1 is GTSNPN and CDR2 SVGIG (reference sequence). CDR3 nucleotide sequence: TGTGCCTGGAGTTCCGGACAGGGCGTAGGGAATCAGCCCCAGCATTTT. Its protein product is CAWSSGQGVGNQPQHF.

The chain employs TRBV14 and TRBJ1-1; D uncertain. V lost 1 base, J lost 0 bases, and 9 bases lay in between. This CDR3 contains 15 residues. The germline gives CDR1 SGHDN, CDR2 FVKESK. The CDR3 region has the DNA TGTGCCAGCAGCCAAGCGTCCAGAATGAACACTGAAGCTTTCTTT. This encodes CASSQASRMNTEAFF.

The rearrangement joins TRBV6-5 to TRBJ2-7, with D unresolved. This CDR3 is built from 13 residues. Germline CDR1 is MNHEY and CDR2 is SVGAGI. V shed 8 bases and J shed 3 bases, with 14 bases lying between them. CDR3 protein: CASARHMFYEQYF. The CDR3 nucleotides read TGTGCCAGCGCCCGACACATGTTCTACGAGCAGTACTTC.

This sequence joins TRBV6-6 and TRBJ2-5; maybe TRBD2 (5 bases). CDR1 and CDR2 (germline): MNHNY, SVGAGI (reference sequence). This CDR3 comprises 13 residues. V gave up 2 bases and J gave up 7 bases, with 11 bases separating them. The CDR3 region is CASSYVGEGTQYF. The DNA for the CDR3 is TGTGCCAGCAGTTACGTCGGGGAAGGGACCCAGTACTTC.

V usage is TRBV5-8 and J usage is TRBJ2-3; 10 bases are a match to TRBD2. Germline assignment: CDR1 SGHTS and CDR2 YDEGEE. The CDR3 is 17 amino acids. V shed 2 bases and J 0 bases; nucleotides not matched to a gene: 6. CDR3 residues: CASSFAGLAASTDTQYF. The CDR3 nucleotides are TGTGCCAGCAGCTTTGCCGGACTAGCGGCTAGCACAGATACGCAGTATTTT.

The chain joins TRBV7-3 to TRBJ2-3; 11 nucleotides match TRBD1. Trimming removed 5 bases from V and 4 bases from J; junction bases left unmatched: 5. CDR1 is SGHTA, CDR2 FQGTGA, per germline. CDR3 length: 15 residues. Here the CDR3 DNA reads TGTGCCAGCAGCCAAGGGGGACAGGGGGCAGATACGCAGTATTTT. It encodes CASSQGGQGADTQYF.

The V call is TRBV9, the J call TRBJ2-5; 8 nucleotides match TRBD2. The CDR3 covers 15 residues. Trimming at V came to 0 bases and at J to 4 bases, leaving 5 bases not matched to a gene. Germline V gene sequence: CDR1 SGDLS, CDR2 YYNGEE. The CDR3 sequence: CASSVAPREGETQYF. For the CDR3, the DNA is TGTGCCAGCAGCGTAGCGCCCCGGGAGGGAGAGACCCAGTACTTC. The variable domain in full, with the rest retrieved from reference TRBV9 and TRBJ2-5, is DSGVTQTPKHLITATGQRVTLRCSPRSGDLSVYWYQQSLDQGLQFLIQYYNGEERAKGNILERFSAQQFPDLHSELNLSSLELGDSALYFCASSVAPREGETQYFGPGTRLLVL.

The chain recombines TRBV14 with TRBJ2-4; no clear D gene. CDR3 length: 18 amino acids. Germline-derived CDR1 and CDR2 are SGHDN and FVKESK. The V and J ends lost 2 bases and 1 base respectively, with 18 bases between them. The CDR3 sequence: CASSQPPRSFYAKNIQYF. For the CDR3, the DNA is TGTGCCAGCAGCCAACCGCCCCGATCTTTCTACGCCAAAAACATTCAGTACTTC.

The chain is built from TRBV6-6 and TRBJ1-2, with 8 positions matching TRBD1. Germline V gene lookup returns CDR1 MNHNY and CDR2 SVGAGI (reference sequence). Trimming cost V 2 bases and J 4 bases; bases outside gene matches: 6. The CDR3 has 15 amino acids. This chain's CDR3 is CASSYRGQGGYGYTF. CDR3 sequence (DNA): TGTGCCAGCAGTTACCGAGGACAGGGAGGCTATGGCTACACCTTC.

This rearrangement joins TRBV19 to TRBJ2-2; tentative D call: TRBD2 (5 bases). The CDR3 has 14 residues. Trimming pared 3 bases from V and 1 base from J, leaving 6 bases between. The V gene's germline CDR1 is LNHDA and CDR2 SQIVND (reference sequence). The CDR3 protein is CASSIRENTGELFF. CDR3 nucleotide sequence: TGTGCCAGTAGTATCCGGGAGAACACCGGGGAGCTGTTTTTT.

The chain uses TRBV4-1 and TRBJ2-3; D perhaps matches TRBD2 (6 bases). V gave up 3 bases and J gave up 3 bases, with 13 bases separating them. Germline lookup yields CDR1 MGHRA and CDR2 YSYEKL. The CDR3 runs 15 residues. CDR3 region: CASSHPGLLTDTQYF. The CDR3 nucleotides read TGCGCCAGCAGCCACCCAGGACTACTTACAGATACGCAGTATTTT.

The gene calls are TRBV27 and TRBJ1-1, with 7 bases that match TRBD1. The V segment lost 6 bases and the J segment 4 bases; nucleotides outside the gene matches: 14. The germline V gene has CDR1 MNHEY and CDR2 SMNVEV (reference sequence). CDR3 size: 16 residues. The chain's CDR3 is CASRKKGTERVTEAFF. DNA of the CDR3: TGTGCCAGCAGGAAAAAAGGGACAGAGAGGGTCACTGAAGCTTTCTTT.

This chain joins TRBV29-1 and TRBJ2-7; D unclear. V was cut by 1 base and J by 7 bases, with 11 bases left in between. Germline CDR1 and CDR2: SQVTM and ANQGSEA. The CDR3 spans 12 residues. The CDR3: CSVEVQVGEQYF. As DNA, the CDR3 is TGCAGCGTTGAAGTCCAGGTGGGGGAGCAGTACTTC.

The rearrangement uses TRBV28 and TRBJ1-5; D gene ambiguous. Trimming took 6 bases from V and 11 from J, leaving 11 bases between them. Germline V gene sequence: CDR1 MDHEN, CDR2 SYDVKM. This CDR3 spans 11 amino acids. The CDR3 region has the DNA TGTGCCAGCAGCAAGGGTGGGTCCCAGCATTTT. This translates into CASSKGGSQHF.

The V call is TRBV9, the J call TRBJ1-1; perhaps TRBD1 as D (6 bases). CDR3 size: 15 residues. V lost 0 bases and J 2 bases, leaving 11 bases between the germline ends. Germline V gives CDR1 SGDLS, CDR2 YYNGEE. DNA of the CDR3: TGTGCCAGCAGCGTAGCAGGGGACACAAACACTGAAGCTTTCTTT. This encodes CASSVAGDTNTEAFF.

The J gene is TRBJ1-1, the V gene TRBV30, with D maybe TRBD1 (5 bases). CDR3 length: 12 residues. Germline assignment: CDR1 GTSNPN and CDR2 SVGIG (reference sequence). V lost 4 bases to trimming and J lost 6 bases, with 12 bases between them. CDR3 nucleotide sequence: TGTGCCTGGAAGGGGTCTGGCCCTGAAGCTTTCTTT. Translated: CAWKGSGPEAFF.

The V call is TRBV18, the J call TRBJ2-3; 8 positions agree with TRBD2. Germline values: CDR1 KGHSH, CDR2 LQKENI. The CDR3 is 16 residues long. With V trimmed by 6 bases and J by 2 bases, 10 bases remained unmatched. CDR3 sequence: CASSPSTSGTTDTQYF. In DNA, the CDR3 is TGTGCCAGCTCTCCTTCAACTAGCGGTACCACAGATACGCAGTATTTT.

The CDR3 bases are TGCGCCAGCAGCCTTAGGGCGGACAGGGGATACATTCAGTACTTC. Translated: CASSLRADRGYIQYF. V gene TRBV5-1 combines with J gene TRBJ2-4; 9 positions agree with TRBD1. V was clipped by 4 bases and J by 8 bases; unmatched bases: 10. From germline, CDR1 is SGHRS and CDR2 YFSETQ. The CDR3 is 15 residues long.

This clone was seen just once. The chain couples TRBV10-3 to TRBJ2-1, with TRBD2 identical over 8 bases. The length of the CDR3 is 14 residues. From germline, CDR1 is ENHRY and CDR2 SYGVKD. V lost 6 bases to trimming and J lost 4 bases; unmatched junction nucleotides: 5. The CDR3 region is CAIRPSGPYNEQFF. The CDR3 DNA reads TGTGCCATCAGACCTAGCGGGCCTTACAATGAGCAGTTCTTC.

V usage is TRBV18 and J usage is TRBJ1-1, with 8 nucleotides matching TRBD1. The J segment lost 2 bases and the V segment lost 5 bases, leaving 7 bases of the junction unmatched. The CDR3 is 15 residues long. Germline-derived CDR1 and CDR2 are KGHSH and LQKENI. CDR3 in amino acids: CASSKLGQGNTEAFF. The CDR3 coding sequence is TGTGCCAGCTCAAAACTAGGACAGGGTAACACTGAAGCTTTCTTT.

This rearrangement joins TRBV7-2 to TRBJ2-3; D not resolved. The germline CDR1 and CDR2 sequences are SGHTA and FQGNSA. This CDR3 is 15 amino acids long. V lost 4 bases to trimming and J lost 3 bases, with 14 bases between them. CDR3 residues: CASSSGPLGTDTQYF. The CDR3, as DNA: TGTGCCAGCAGCTCCGGGCCCTTAGGGACAGATACGCAGTATTTT.

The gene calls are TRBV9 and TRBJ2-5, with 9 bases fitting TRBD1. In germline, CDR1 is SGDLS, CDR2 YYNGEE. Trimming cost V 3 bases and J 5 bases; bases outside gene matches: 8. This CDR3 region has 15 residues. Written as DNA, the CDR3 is TGTGCCAGCAGCGCCAAACAGGGGGCTTACGAGACCCAGTACTTC. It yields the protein CASSAKQGAYETQYF.

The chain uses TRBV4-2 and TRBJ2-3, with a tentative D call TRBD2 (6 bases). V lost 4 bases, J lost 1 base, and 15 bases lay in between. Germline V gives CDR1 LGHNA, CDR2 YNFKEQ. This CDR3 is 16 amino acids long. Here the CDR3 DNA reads TGTGCCAGCAGCCCTAACGGGGACTTTGGCACAGATACGCAGTATTTT. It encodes CASSPNGDFGTDTQYF.

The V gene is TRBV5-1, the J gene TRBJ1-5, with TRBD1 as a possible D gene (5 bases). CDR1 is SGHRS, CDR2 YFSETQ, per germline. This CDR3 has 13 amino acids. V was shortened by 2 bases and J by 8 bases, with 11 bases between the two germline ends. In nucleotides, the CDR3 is TGCGCCAGCAGCTTATCCCTGGGGGAGCCCCAGCATTTT. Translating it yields CASSLSLGEPQHF.

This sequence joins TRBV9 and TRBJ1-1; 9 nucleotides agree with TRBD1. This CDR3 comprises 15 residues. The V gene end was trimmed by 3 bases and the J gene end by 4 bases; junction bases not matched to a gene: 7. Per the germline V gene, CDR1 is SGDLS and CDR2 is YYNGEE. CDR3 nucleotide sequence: TGTGCCAGCAGCGAGGGGACAGGGATTTCCACTGAAGCTTTCTTT. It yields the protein CASSEGTGISTEAFF.

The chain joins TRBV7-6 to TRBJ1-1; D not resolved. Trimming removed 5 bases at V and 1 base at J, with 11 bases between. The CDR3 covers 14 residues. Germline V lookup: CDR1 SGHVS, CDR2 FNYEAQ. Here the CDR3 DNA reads TGTGCCAGCAGCCTCCCCGGTGAGAACACTGAAGCTTTCTTT. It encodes CASSLPGENTEAFF.